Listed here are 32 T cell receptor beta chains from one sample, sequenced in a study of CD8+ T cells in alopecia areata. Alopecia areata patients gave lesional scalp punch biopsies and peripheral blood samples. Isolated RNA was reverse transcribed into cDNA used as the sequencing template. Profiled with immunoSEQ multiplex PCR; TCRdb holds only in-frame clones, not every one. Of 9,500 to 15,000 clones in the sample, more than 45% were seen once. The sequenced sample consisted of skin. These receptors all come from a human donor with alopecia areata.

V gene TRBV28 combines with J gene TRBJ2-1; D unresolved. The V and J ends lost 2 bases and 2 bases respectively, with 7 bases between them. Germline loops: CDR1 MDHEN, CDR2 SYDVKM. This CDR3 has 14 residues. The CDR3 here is CASSLAITYNEQFF. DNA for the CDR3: TGTGCCAGCAGTTTAGCTATCACCTACAATGAGCAGTTCTTC.

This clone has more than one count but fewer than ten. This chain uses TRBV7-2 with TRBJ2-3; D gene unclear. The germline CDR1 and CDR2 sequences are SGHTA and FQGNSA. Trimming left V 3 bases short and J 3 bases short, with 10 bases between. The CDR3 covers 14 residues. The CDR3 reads CASSFRPSTDTQYF. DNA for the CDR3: TGTGCCAGCAGCTTTCGACCCTCGACAGATACGCAGTATTTT. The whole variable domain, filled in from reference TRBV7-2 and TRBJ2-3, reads GAGVSQSPSNKVTEKGKDVELRCDPISGHTALYWYRQSLGQGLEFLIYFQGNSAPDKSGLPSDRFSAERTGGSVSTLTIQRTQQEDSAVYLCASSFRPSTDTQYFGPGTRLTVL.

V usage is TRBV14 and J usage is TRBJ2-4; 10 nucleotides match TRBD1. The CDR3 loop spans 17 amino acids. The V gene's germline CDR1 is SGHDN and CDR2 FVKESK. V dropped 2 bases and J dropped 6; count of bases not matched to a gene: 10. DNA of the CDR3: TGTGCCAGCAGCCAAACCGGGACAGGGGCCTCTCGAAACATTCAGTACTTC. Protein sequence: CASSQTGTGASRNIQYF.

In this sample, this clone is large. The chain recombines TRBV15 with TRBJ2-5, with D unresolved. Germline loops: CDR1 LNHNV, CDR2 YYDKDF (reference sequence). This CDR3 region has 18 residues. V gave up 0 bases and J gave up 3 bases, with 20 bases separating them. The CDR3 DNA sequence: TGTGCCACCAGCAGAGATCCTTGGCTTCGCGCCGGAGAAGAGACCCAGTACTTC. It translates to CATSRDPWLRAGEETQYF.

In nucleotides, the CDR3 is TGTGCCAGCAGCTCCTACCGACCGACGGAGGGCTACACCTTC. Protein sequence: CASSSYRPTEGYTF. The J gene is TRBJ1-2, the V gene TRBV7-6; D is ambiguous. The CDR3 has 14 residues. V dropped 4 bases and J dropped 8 bases, with 17 bases sitting between them. Germline CDR1 and CDR2: SGHVS and FNYEAQ.

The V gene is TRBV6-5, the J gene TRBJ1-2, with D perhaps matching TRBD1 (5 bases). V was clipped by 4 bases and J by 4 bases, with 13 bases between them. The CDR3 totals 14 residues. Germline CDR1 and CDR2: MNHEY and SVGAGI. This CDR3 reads CASSLQALGYGYTF. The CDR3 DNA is TGTGCCAGCAGTTTACAGGCCTTGGGCTATGGCTACACCTTC.

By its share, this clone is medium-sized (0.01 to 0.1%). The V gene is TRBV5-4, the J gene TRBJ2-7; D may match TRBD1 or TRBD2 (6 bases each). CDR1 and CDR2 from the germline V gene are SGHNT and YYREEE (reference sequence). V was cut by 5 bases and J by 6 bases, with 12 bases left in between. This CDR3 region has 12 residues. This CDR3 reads CASRTGAGEQYF. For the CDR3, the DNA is TGTGCCAGCAGAACGGGGGCCGGCGAGCAGTACTTC.

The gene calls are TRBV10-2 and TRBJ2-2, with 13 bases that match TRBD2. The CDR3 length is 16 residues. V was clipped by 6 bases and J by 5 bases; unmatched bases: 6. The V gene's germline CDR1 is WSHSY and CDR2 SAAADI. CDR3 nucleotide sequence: TGCGCCAGCAGGAGACTAGCGGGAGGTATTACCGGGGAGCTGTTTTTT. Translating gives CASRRLAGGITGELFF.

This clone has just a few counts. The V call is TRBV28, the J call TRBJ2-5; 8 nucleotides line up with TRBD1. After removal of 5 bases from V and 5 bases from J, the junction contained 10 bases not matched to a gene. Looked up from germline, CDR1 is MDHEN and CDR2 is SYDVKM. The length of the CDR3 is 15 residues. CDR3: CASSRNQGAYETQYF. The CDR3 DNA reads TGTGCCAGCAGTAGAAACCAGGGGGCTTACGAGACCCAGTACTTC.

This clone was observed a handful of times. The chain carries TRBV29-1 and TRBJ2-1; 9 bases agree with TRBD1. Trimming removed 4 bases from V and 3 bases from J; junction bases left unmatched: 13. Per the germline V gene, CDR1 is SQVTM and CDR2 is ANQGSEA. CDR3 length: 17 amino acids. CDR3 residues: CSVVVLWDREFYNEQFF. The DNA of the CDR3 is TGCAGCGTTGTGGTCCTATGGGACAGGGAGTTCTACAATGAGCAGTTCTTC.

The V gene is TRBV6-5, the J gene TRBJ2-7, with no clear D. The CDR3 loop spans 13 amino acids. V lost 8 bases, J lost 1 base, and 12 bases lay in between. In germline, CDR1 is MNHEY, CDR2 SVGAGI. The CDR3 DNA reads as TGTGCCAGCTGGATGATGGGGTCCTACGAGCAGTACTTC. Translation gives CASWMMGSYEQYF.

In DNA form, the CDR3 reads TGTGCCAGCAGGTTTGGAATAGCTACATGGCATCATCAGCCCCAGCATTTT. This translates into CASRFGIATWHHQPQHF. V is TRBV21-1 and J is TRBJ1-5. TRBV21-1 is a listed pseudogene. This CDR3 has 17 residues.

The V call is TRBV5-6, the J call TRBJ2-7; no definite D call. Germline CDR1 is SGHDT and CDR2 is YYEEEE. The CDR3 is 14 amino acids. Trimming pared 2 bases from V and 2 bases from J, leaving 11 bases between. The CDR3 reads CASSFRRITYEQYF. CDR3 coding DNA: TGTGCCAGCAGCTTTCGGCGGATTACCTACGAGCAGTACTTC. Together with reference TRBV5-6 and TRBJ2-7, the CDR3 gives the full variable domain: DAGVTQSPTHLIKTRGQQVTLRCSPKSGHDTVSWYQQALGQGPQFIFQYYEEEERQRGNFPDRFSGHQFPNYSSELNVNALLLGDSALYLCASSFRRITYEQYFGPGTRLTVT.

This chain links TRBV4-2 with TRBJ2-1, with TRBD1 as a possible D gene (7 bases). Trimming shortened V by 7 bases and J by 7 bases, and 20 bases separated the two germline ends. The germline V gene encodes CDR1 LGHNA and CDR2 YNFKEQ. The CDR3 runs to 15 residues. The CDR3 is CASIRELAGGNEQFF. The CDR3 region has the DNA TGTGCCAGCATAAGAGAGCTGGCAGGGGGGAATGAGCAGTTCTTC.

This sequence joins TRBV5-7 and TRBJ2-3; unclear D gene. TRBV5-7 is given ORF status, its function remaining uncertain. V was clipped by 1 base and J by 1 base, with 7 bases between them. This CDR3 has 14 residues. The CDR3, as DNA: TGTGCCAGCAGCTTGTTGCGAGGCACAGATACGCAGTATTTT. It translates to CASSLLRGTDTQYF.

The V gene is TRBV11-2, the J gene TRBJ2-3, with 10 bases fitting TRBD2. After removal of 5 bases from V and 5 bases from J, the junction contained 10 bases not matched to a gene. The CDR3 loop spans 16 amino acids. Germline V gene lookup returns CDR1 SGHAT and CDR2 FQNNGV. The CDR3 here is CASSRRGGLAQDTQYF. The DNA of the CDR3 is TGTGCCAGCAGCCGCCGGGGGGGACTAGCGCAAGATACGCAGTATTTT.

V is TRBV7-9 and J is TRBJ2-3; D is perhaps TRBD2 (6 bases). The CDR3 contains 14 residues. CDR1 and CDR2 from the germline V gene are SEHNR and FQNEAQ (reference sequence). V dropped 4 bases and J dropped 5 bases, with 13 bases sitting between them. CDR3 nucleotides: TGTGCCAGCAGCTGGACGGGGGACGGAGATACGCAGTATTTT. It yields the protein CASSWTGDGDTQYF.

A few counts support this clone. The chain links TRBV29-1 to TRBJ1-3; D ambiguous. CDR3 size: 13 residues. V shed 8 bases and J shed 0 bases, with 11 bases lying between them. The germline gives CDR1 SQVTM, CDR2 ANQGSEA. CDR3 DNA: TGCAGCTCGATGATGGGCTCTGGAAACACCATATATTTT. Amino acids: CSSMMGSGNTIYF.

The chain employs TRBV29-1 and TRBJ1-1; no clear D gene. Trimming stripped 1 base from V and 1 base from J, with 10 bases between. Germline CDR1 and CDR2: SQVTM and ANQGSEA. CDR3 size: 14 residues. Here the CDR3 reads CSVEGELQNTEAFF. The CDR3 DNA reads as TGCAGCGTTGAAGGGGAGCTGCAGAACACTGAAGCTTTCTTT. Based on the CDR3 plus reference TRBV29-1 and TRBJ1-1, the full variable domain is SAVISQKPSRDICQRGTSLTIQCQVDSQVTMMFWYRQQPGQSLTLIATANQGSEATYESGFVIDKFPISRPNLTFSTLTVSNMSPEDSSIYLCSVEGELQNTEAFFGQGTRLTVV.

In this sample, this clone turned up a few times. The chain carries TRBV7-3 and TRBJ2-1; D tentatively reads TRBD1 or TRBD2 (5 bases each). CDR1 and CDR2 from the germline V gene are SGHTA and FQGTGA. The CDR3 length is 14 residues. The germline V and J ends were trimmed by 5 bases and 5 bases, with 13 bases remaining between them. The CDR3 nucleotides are TGTGCCAGCAGCAGACCGGGACGTAACAATGAGCAGTTCTTC. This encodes CASSRPGRNNEQFF.

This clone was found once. CDR3 DNA sequence: TGTGCCAGCAGCTTAGTTTCGGACCGCCTGGTAGATACGCAGTATTTT. It translates to CASSLVSDRLVDTQYF. The chain links TRBV7-6 to TRBJ2-3, with no clear D. The V and J ends lost 1 base and 5 bases respectively, with 16 bases between them. The CDR3 extends over 16 amino acids. Germline loops: CDR1 SGHVS, CDR2 FNYEAQ.

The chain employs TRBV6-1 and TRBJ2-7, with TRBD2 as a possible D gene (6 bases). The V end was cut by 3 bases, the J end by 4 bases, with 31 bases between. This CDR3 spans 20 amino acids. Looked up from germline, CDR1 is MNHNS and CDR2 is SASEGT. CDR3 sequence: CASSEIPLRGETGYRYEQYF. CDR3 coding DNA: TGTGCCAGCAGTGAGATCCCCTTGCGGGGAGAGACGGGGTATCGGTACGAGCAGTACTTC.

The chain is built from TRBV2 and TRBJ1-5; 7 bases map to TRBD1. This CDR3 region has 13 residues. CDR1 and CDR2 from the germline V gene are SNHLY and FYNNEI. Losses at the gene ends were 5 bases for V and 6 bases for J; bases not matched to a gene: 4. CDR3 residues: CASSQQGSQPQHF. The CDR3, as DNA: TGTGCCAGCAGTCAACAGGGGAGTCAGCCCCAGCATTTT.

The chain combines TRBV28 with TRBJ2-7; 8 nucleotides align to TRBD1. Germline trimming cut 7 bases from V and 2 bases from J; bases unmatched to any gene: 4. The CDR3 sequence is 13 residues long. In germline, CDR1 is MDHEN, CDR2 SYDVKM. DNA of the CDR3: TGTGCCAGCACCCCCAGGGGGCCCTACGAGCAGTACTTC. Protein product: CASTPRGPYEQYF.

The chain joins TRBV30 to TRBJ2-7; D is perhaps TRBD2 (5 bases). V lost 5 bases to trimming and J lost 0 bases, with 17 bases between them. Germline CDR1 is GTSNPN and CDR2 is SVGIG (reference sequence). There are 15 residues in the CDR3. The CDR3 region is CAWESSTKSSYEQYF. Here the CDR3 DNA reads TGTGCCTGGGAATCTAGCACAAAAAGCTCCTACGAGCAGTACTTC.

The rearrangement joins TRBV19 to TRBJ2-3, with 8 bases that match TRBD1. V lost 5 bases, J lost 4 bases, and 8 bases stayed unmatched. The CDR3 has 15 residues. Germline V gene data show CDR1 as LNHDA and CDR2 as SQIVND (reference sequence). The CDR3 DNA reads TGTGCCAGTAGTGCAGACAGGGGAGCCGCAGATACGCAGTATTTT. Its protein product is CASSADRGAADTQYF.

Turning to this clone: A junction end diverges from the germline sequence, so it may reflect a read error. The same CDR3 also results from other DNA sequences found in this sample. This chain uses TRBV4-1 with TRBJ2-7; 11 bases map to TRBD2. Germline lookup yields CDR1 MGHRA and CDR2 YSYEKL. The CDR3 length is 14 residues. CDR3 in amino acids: CASSLRTSGYEQYF. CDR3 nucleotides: TGCGCGAGCAGCCTTAGGACTAGCGGGTACGAGCAGTACTTC.

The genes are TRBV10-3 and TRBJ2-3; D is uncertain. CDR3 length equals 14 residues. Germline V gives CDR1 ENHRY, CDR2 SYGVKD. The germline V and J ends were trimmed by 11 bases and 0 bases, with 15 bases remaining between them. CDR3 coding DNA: TGTGCCGTTACCAAAGAACCCAGCACAGATACGCAGTATTTT. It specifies CAVTKEPSTDTQYF.

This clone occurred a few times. CDR3 nucleotide sequence: TGCGCCAGCAGCTTGGCGGAGACCCAGTACTTC. Its translation: CASSLAETQYF. V usage is TRBV5-1 and J usage is TRBJ2-5; D unclear. The germline CDR1 and CDR2 sequences are SGHRS and YFSETQ. The CDR3 contains 11 residues. Between the trimmed V and J ends, which lost 0 bases and 5 bases, there was a span of 2 bases.

The CDR3 DNA is TGTGCCAGCAGTTACAGGGCGGCAGGGGATCAGCCCCAGCATTTT. It specifies CASSYRAAGDQPQHF. The chain combines TRBV6-5 with TRBJ1-5, with D maybe TRBD1 (6 bases). The germline V and J ends were trimmed by 2 bases and 5 bases, with 13 bases remaining between them. Germline CDR1 MNHEY, CDR2 SVGAGI. This CDR3 has 15 amino acids.

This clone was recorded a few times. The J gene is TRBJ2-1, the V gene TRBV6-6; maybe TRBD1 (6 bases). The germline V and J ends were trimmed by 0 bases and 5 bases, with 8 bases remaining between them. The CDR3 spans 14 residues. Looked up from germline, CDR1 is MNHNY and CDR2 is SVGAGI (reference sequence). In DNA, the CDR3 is TGTGCCAGCAGTTACTCGAACAGGGACAATGAGCAGTTCTTC. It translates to CASSYSNRDNEQFF.

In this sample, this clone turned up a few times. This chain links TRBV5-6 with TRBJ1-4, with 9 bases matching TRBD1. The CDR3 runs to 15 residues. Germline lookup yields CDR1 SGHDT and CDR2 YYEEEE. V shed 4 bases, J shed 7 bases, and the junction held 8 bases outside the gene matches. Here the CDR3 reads CASSRTGTGTEKLFF. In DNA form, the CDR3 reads TGTGCCAGCAGCCGGACCGGGACAGGGACTGAAAAACTGTTTTTT.